This record covers a single T cell receptor beta chain. This clone was picked up a small number of times. Its cognate antigen has yet to be identified. Qualities for individual bases were not recorded, and no much larger clone is one base off. The collaborating institutions used their own protocols to collect whole blood in K2EDTA tubes. Collaborator samples were shipped for TCRbeta analysis as frozen whole blood, isolated PBMCs, or DNA extracted from either sample type. The germline V gene supplies CDR1 ENHRY and CDR2 SYGVKD. Trimming accounts for 9 bases at V and 3 bases at J, while the number of junction bases matched to no gene is 8. The CDR3, from cysteine to phenylalanine, totals 14 residues. The entry retains the CDR3 DNA only, 42 bases that are in frame from base 1. These data originate in a study of blood T cell repertoires in COVID-19 (dated by TCRdb to about 2020). In the study overall: The collaborator samples originated in the United States, Italy and Spain and spanned the acute and convalescent phases of COVID-19. The samples were drawn from the first 160 participants of the ongoing ImmuneRACE study and from roughly 1,300 subjects provided by 6 global collaborators. The repertoires were released in a freely available public database meant as a resource for research on the immune response to SARS-CoV-2. The material from the prospective study consisted of cDNA or gDNA derived from T cells, B-cell-depleted T cells, or PBMCs. Where HLA class I and class II types were available, the types were taken from metadata supplied by the sample provider, not from assay-based typing. Deeply sampled blood TCRbeta repertoires from subjects exposed to, actively infected with, or recovered from COVID-19 were included in the dataset. Sample metadata almost always included a de-identified subject ID, COVID-19 status, age in years and sex. What the work shows at the level of the full study, not this receptor alone: The amount of clinical and demographic metadata varied by source and participant and was provided uncurated.

TCRbeta CDR3 regions were amplified from genomic DNA using the immunoSEQ Assay, a bias-controlled multiplex PCR. The original methods were these. The number of nucleated cells in each sample was estimated from the amplification of reference gene primers within the assay. Sequence reads were collapsed and filtered to measure the absolute abundance of every unique TCRbeta CDR3 rearrangement. Productive Simpson clonality was computed per sample as the square root of Simpson's diversity index over productive rearrangements. TCRdb stores this immuneACCESS table with in-frame sequences only. Part of the clones is absent; in the studies checked, under half of the shortfall reflects unresolved V genes, and no reason is known for the rest. The DNA gave D and trimming, while V, J and clone size come from that table. In all, the sample holds 95,000 to 150,000 clones, and 79% of those were seen once. The ten largest account for roughly 4.3% of the sample.

The material sequenced was peripheral blood. This receptor chain uses TRBV10-3 and TRBJ2-7; 10 central nucleotides agree with TRBD1. This TCR was sampled from a woman of 80 years or more with acute or convalescent COVID-19. The sequenced DNA is TGTGCCATTTGCTCCGGGACAGGGGACTACGAGCAGTACTTC. This yields the protein CAICSGTGDYEQYF.